This TCR beta chain was captured by sequencing in a study of blood T cell repertoires in COVID-19 (dated by TCRdb to about 2020). Study-wide context: Samples from collaborators originated in the United States, Italy and Spain and spanned both the acute and convalescent phases of COVID-19. The prospective study material was composed of cDNA or gDNA derived from T cells, B-cell-depleted T cells, or PBMCs. Subjects who had been exposed to COVID-19, were actively infected with it, or had recovered from it provided the deeply sampled blood TCRbeta repertoires that made up the dataset. A freely available public database, intended as a resource for researchers studying the immune response to SARS-CoV-2, is where the repertoires were released. Samples were obtained from the ongoing ImmuneRACE study (first 160 participants) and from 1,254 subjects provided by 6 global collaborators. The sample metadata nearly always contained a de-identified subject ID, COVID-19 status, age in years and sex. HLA class I and class II types, where available, came from metadata supplied by the sample provider rather than from assay-based typing.

Measured from the cysteine to the phenylalanine, the CDR3 is 15 residues long. The only DNA kept is the CDR3, 45 bases in frame from the first base. Unmatched junction bases come to 8, with V trimmed by 3 bases and J by 6 bases. CDR1 and CDR2, per the germline V gene, are WSHSY and SAAADI. General findings and caveats noted by the study authors: The amount of clinical and demographic metadata varied by source and participant and was provided uncurated.

The sample holds one count of this clone. It has no known antigen specificity. Base qualities are not recorded, but no much larger clone differs from it by a single base. TCRbeta CDR3 regions were amplified from genomic DNA by means of the immunoSEQ Assay, a bias-controlled multiplex PCR. Turning to the authors' computational methods: The number of nucleated cells in each sample was estimated from the amplification of reference gene primers within the assay. To quantify the absolute abundance of each unique TCRbeta CDR3 rearrangement, sequence reads were collapsed and filtered. Productive Simpson clonality was computed per sample as the square root of Simpson's diversity index over productive rearrangements. Imported from immuneACCESS, the table was reduced by TCRdb to in-frame sequences with V and J called. These copies leave out some clones; in studies compared against another copy, an unresolved V gene accounts for under half, and the cause of the remainder is not known. V and J calls plus clone size are reproduced from that table; the DNA served to infer D and trimming. The sample yields some 57,000 clones; roughly 87% were counted once. The ten largest make up 1.6% of the sample.

Whole blood was collected in K2EDTA tubes by collaborating institutions according to the institutions' own protocols. For TCRbeta analysis, collaborators shipped samples in one of three forms: frozen whole blood, isolated PBMCs, or DNA extracted from either of those sample types. The specimen sequenced was peripheral blood. The clonotype was recovered from a man in his 60s with acute or convalescent COVID-19. The sequence is built from TRBV10-2 and TRBJ1-5, with TRBD1 identical over 7 junction bases. The nucleotide sequence is TGCGCCAGCAGTGACACGACAGGGATAGGTCAGCCCCAGCATTTT. This codes for CASSDTTGIGQPQHF.